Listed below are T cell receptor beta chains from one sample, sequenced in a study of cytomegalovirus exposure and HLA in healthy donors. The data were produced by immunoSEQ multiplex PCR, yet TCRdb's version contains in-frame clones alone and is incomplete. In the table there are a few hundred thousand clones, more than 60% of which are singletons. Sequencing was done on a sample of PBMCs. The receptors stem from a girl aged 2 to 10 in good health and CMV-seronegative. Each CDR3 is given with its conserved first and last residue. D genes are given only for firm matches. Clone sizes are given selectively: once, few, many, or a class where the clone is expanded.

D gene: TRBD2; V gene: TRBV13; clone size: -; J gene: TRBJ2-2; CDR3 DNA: TGTGCCAGCAGCCCAGTAGCGGGAGTCAAGACCGGGGAGCTGTTTTTT; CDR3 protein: CASSPVAGVKTGELFF
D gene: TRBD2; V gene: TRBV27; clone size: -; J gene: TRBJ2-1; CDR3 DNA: TGTGCCAGCAGTCCACCACCCAGACTAGCAAACAATGAGCAGTTCTTC; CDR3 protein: CASSPPPRLANNEQFF
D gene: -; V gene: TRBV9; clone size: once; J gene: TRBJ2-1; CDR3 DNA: TGTGCCAGCAGCGCGGGACTCCGGACTCCCAATGAGCAGTTCTTC; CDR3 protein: CASSAGLRTPNEQFF
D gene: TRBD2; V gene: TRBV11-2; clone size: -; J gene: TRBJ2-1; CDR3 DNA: TGTGCCAGCAGATTATCTCAGGGACTAGCGGGGGAGGATGAGCAGTTCTTC; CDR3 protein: CASRLSQGLAGEDEQFF
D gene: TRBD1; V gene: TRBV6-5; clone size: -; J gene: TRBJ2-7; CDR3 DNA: TGTGCCTGCGGACAGGGAACCTACGAGCAGTACTTC; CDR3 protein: CACGQGTYEQYF
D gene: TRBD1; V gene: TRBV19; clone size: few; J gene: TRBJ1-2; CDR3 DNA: TGTGCCAGTAGTACGACGGGACAGGCGAACTATGGCTACACCTTC; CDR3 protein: CASSTTGQANYGYTF
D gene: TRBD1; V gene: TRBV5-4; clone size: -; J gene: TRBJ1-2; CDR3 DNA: TGTGCCAGCCGGAGGGACAGTGATTCCTATGGCTACACCTTC; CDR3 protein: CASRRDSDSYGYTF
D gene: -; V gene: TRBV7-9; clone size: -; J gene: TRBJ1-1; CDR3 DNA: TGTGCCAGCCGGGGCACTGAAGCTTTCTTT; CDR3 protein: CASRGTEAFF
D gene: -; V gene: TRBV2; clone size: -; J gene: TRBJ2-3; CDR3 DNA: TGTGCCAGCAGAGCTAGACAGGGCACAGATACGCAGTATTTT; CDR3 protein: CASRARQGTDTQYF
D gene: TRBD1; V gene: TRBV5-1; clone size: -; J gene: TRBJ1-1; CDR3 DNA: TGCGCCAGCACAGCCGGGACAGGGAACACTGAAGCTTTCTTT; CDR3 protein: CASTAGTGNTEAFF